This record covers a single T cell receptor (beta chain). Its target is unknown. Reverse transcribing all isolated RNA meant expressed TCRB transcripts were sequenced. TCRdb keeps only in-frame clones here, not all; method: immunoSEQ multiplex PCR. The repertoire holds more than 150,000 clones, 9% to 10% seen once, with about 0.75% in the top ten. The record originates from a study of beta chain features in type 1 diabetes. Study-wide results and limits: Naive, central memory and Treg TCRB repertoires seemed to resemble each other more closely in patients than they did in healthy donors. Moderate but significant shortening of TCRB CDR3s was recorded in all four CD4+ subsets from Type 1 diabetes patients.

The germline gives CDR1 MNHEY, CDR2 SMNVEV (reference sequence). This CDR3 comprises 12 residues. The V and J ends lost 8 bases and 10 bases, in that order; junction bases with no gene match: 6. The V gene is TRBV27, the J gene TRBJ1-4; TRBD1 matches 8 bases. The TCR sequence derives from a woman under 40 with type 1 diabetes. The sample was central memory CD4+ T cells from blood. The CDR3 loop reads CASSGQGGKLFF. In DNA form, the CDR3 reads TGTGCCAGCTCCGGACAGGGTGGAAAACTGTTTTTT.